The 5 T cell receptor beta chains reported below all come from one sample, sequenced in a study of blood T cells in healthy people across ages. With a J-beta primer mix and a sample-barcoded 5' primer, a second PCR ran about 6 to 11 cycles. MiXCR was run by TCRdb on the 5' RACE reads, yielding one entry per CDR3 protein. This table has 650,000 to 800,000 distinct CDR3 sequences, over 40% appearing once. Source material: blood. The receptor source for this set is a woman aged 80 or over in good health.

This clonotype was seen once. The J gene is TRBJ2-1, the V gene TRBV20-1; perhaps D is TRBD1 or TRBD2 (5 bases each). The J call is doubtful: the DNA matches TRBJ2-7 better. CDR1 and CDR2 (germline): DFQATT, SNEGSKA (reference sequence). The CDR3 length is 14 residues. CDR3 DNA sequence: TGCAGTGCTAGAGATCCCAGGGCGGGTAGTGAGCAGTACTTC. Protein product: CSARDPRAGSEQYF.

The rearrangement joins TRBV13 to TRBJ2-7; the D gene is possibly TRBD1 (6 bases). Trimming removed 0 bases at V and 2 bases at J, with 11 bases between. The CDR3 has 15 residues. Per germline, CDR1 PRHDT and CDR2 FYEKMQ (reference sequence). The DNA of the CDR3 is TGTGCCAGCAGCTTAGGGTTCGCAGGGGCCTACGAGCAGTACTTC. This translates into CASSLGFAGAYEQYF.

The rearrangement uses TRBV7-2 and TRBJ2-1, with TRBD2 identical over 13 bases. The V gene's germline CDR1 is SGHTA and CDR2 FQGNSA. V was clipped by 2 bases and J by 6 bases; unmatched bases: 4. The CDR3 is 16 residues long. The CDR3 DNA is TGTGCCAGCAGCTTAAGCGGACTAGCGGGGGTCAATGAGCAGTTCTTC. This translates into CASSLSGLAGVNEQFF.

Points on this clonotype: A much larger clone differs by one base, so this may be a read error. The rearrangement links TRBV20-1 to TRBJ2-5; 12 bases align to TRBD2. The V and J ends lost 6 bases and 11 bases, in that order; junction bases with no gene match: 16. Germline CDR1 and CDR2: DFQATT and SNEGSKA (reference sequence). The CDR3 runs 15 residues. The CDR3 DNA sequence: TGCAGTGCGCGGCGGACTAGCGGGATCTACAATGAGCAGTACTTC. Its translation is CSARRTSGIYNEQYF.

This clonotype turned up a few times. The rearrangement uses TRBV6-1 and TRBJ2-7, with TRBD1 as a possible D gene (6 bases). Germline assignment: CDR1 MNHNS and CDR2 SASEGT. The ends were cut back, 5 bases at V and 2 bases at J, with 13 bases in the middle. CDR3 size: 14 residues. CDR3 residues: CASSKNRDPYEQYF. In nucleotides, the CDR3 is TGTGCCAGCAGTAAAAACAGGGACCCCTACGAGCAGTACTTC.